This TCR beta chain was sequenced for a study of early T cells in non-severe SARS-CoV-2 infection. Study-level results: Matching results from VDJdb favored anti-spike CD8 responses, leaving private and CD4 specificities undetected.

On this clonotype: The antigen is unknown.

MiXCR was run by TCRdb on the 5' RACE reads, yielding one entry per CDR3 protein. This sample has roughly 47,000 distinct CDR3 sequences, with 5.5% to 8% found just once. The CDR3 contains 12 residues. Germline CDR1 is MNHNS and CDR2 is SASEGT. V was shortened by 1 base and J by 12 bases, with 10 bases between the two germline ends. The specimen was whole blood, collected at baseline. The rearrangement links TRBV6-1 to TRBJ2-4; D is unresolved. This clonotype was obtained from an adult who was a healthcare worker with PCR-confirmed SARS-CoV-2 infection or an uninfected control (not recorded which). The CDR3 DNA reads as TGTGCCAGCAGTGAAGGCGGAGAAACTCAGTACTTC. Protein product: CASSEGGETQYF.